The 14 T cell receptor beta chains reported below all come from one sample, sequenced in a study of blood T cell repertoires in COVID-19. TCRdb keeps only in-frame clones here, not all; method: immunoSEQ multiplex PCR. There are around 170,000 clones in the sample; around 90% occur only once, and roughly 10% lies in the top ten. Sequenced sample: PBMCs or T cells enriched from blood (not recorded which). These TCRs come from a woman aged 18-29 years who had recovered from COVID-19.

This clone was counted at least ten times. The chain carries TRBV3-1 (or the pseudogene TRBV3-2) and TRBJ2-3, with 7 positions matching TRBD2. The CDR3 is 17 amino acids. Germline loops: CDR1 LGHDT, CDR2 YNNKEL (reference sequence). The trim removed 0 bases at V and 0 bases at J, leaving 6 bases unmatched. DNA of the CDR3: TGTGCCAGCAGCCAAGATTTGCGGGAGTGGAGCACAGATACGCAGTATTTT. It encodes CASSQDLREWSTDTQYF.

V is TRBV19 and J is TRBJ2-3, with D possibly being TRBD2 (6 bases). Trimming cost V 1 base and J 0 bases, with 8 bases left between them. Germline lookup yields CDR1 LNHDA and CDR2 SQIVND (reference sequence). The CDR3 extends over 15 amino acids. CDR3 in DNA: TGTGCCAGTAGTATAGGGACTACCAGCACAGATACGCAGTATTTT. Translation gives CASSIGTTSTDTQYF.

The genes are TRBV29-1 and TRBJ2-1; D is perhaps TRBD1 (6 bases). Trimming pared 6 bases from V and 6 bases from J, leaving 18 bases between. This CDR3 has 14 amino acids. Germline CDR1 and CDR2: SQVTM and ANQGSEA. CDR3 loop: CSVLPGANTNEQFF. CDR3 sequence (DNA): TGCAGCGTGCTCCCAGGGGCTAATACCAATGAGCAGTTCTTC.

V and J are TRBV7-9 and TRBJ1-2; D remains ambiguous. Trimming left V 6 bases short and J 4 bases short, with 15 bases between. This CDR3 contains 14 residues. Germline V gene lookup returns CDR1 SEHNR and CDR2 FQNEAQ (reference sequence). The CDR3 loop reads CASSPARQLYGYTF. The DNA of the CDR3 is TGTGCCAGCAGTCCGGCGAGGCAGCTCTATGGCTACACCTTC. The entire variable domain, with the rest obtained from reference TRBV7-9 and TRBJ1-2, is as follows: DTGVSQNPRHKITKRGQNVTFRCDPISEHNRLYWYRQTLGQGPEFLTYFQNEAQLEKSRLLSDRFSAERPKGSFSTLEIQRTEQGDSAMYLCASSPARQLYGYTFGSGTRLTVV.

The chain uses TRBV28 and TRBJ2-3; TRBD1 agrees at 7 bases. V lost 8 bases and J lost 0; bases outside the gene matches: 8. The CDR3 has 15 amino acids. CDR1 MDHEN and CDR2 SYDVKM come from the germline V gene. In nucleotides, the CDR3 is TGTGCCAGCTCGGCGACAGGGAAAAGCACAGATACGCAGTATTTT. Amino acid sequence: CASSATGKSTDTQYF.

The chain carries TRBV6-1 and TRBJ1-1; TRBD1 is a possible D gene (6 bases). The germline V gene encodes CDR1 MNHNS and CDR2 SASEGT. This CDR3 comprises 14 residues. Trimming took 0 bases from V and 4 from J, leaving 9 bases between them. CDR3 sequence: CASSEAVRGTEAFF. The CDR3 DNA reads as TGTGCCAGCAGTGAAGCAGTCAGGGGCACTGAAGCTTTCTTT.

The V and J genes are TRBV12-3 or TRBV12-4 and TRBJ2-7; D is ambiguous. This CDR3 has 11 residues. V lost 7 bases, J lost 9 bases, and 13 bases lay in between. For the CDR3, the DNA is TGTGCCAGCACCCAAGGAGACGCGCAGTACTTC. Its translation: CASTQGDAQYF.

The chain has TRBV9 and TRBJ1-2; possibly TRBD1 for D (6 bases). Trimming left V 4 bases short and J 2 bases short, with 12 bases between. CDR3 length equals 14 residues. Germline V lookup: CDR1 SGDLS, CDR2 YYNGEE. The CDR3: CASSTGTSNYGYTF. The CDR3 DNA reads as TGTGCCAGCAGCACCGGGACATCGAACTATGGCTACACCTTC.

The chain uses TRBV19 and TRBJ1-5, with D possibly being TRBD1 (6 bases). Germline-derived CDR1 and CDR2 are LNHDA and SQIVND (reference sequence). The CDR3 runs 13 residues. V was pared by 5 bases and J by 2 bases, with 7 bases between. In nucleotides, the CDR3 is TGTGCCAGTAGTTCAGGGGGCAATCAGCCCCAGCATTTT. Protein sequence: CASSSGGNQPQHF.

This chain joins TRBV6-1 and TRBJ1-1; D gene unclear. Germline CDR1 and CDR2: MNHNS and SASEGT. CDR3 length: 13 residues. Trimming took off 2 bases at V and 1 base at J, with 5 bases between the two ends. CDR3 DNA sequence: TGTGCCAGCAGTGAAATCGGGAACACTGAAGCTTTCTTT. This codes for CASSEIGNTEAFF.

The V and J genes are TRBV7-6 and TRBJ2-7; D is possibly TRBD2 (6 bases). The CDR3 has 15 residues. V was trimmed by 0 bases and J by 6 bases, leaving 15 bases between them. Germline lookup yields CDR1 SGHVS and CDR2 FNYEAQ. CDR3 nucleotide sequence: TGTGCCAGCAGCTTAGCCTACGGGAGTCCGGGCGAGCAGTACTTC. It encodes CASSLAYGSPGEQYF.

The CDR3 sequence is CASSSRTGSYTF. The CDR3 DNA sequence: TGTGCCAGCAGCTCCCGAACAGGGAGCTACACCTTC. The chain links TRBV3-1 (or the pseudogene TRBV3-2) to TRBJ1-2; weak D call: TRBD1 (6 bases). Germline V lookup: CDR1 LGHDT, CDR2 YNNKEL (reference sequence). This CDR3 region has 12 residues. V lost 5 bases to trimming and J lost 9 bases, with 13 bases between them.

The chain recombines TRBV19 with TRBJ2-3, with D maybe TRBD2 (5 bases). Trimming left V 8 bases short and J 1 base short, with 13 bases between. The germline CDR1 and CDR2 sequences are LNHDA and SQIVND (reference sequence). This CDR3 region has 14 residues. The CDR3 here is CASASGTGTDTQYF. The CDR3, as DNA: TGTGCCAGTGCCAGCGGTACGGGCACAGATACGCAGTATTTT.

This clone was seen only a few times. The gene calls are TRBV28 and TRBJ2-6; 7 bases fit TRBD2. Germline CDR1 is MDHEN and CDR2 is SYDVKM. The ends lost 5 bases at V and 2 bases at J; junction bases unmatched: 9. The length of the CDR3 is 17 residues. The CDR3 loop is CASSLGGLPPGANVLTF. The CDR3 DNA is TGTGCCAGCAGTCTCGGGGGACTACCCCCTGGGGCCAACGTCCTGACTTTC.